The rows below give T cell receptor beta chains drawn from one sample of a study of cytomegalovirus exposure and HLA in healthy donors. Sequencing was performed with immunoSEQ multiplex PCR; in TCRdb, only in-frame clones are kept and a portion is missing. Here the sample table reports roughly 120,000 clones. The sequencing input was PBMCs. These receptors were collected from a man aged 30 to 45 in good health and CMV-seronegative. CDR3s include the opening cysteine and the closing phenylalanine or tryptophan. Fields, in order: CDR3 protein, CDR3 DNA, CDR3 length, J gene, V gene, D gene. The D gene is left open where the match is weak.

CASSEMGLAGDGTGELFF | TGTGCCAGCAGTGAAATGGGGTTAGCGGGGGATGGCACCGGGGAGCTGTTTTTT | 18 | TRBJ2-2 | TRBV6-1 | TRBD2
CASSVDRMNTGELFF | TGTGCCAGCAGTGTTGACAGAATGAACACCGGGGAGCTGTTTTTT | 15 | TRBJ2-2 | TRBV2 | NA
CASSVYRETQYF | TGTGCCAGCAGCGTCTACAGGGAGACCCAGTACTTC | 12 | TRBJ2-5 | TRBV7-2 | NA
CASGPGGLGTGELFF | TGCGCCAGTGGTCCAGGGGGCTTGGGCACCGGGGAGCTGTTTTTT | 15 | TRBJ2-2 | TRBV5-1 | TRBD1
CASSGTVNYGYTF | TGTGCCAGTAGTGGGACAGTTAACTATGGCTACACCTTC | 13 | TRBJ1-2 | TRBV19 | TRBD1
CASSQVGQGGGSYTF | TGTGCCAGCAGCCAAGTGGGACAGGGCGGAGGAAGCTACACCTTC | 15 | TRBJ1-2 | TRBV4-2 | TRBD1
CASSVVATGFVGELFF | TGTGCCAGCAGCGTAGTCGCTACAGGCTTCGTAGGGGAGCTGTTTTTT | 16 | TRBJ2-2 | TRBV9 | NA
CASSYRRGPEQPQHF | TGTGCCAGCAGTTACCGCAGGGGCCCTGAACAGCCCCAGCATTTT | 15 | TRBJ1-5 | TRBV6-5 | NA
CASSPISTGTEQFF | TGTGCCAGCAGTCCCATATCGACAGGGACTGAGCAGTTCTTC | 14 | TRBJ2-1 | TRBV6-6 | TRBD1
CASSSRRFEYQETQYF | TGTGCCAGCAGCTCCCGGAGATTTGAGTACCAAGAGACCCAGTACTTC | 16 | TRBJ2-5 | TRBV5-6 | NA
CASILVADSLFNQPQHF | TGTGCCAGCATCCTTGTGGCGGACAGCCTTTTCAATCAGCCCCAGCATTTT | 17 | TRBJ1-5 | TRBV28 | NA